One and the same sample provided the 27 T cell receptor beta chains below, sequenced in a study of blood T cell repertoires in COVID-19. The data were produced by immunoSEQ multiplex PCR, yet TCRdb's version contains in-frame clones alone and is incomplete. Altogether about 89,000 clones are present, 80% being singletons, with the ten largest covering approximately 21%. The sample taken for sequencing was peripheral blood. The source is a woman older than 75 with acute or convalescent COVID-19.

This sequence joins TRBV18 and TRBJ1-1; D uncertain. Trimming stripped 6 bases from V and 3 bases from J, with 14 bases between. The length of the CDR3 is 14 residues. Germline V gives CDR1 KGHSH, CDR2 LQKENI. DNA of the CDR3: TGTGCCAGCTCCAGGCCGGGCGGGTACACTGAAGCTTTCTTT. Encoded protein: CASSRPGGYTEAFF. Full variable domain (missing parts from reference TRBV18 and TRBJ1-1): NAGVMQNPRHLVRRRGQEARLRCSPMKGHSHVYWYRQLPEEGLKFMVYLQKENIIDESGMPKERFSAEFPKEGPSILRIQQVVRGDSAAYFCASSRPGGYTEAFFGQGTRLTVV.

The chain is built from TRBV10-3 and TRBJ2-7, with 8 bases lining up with TRBD1. CDR3 length: 15 amino acids. Germline-derived CDR1 and CDR2 are ENHRY and SYGVKD. J lost 6 bases, V lost 6 bases, and 13 bases had no gene match. The CDR3 DNA reads TGTGCCATCAGGGGACAGGAATCAAGGGGCCTCGAGCAGTACTTC. It translates to CAIRGQESRGLEQYF.

The chain is built from TRBV7-3 and TRBJ1-1, with D maybe TRBD1 (6 bases). V lost 1 base and J lost 4, with 7 bases in between. This CDR3 has 13 residues. Germline assignment: CDR1 SGHTA and CDR2 FQGTGA. The CDR3, as DNA: TGTGCCAGCAGCTTAAACAGGGCCACTGAAGCTTTCTTT. This encodes CASSLNRATEAFF.

The J gene is TRBJ2-7, the V gene TRBV7-7; tentative D call: TRBD2 (5 bases). CDR3 size: 13 residues. The V and J ends lost 5 bases and 0 bases respectively, with 8 bases between them. Germline CDR1 reads SSHAT; CDR2 reads FNYEAQ (reference sequence). The CDR3 is CASSPGLSYEQYF. The CDR3 region has the DNA TGTGCCAGCAGCCCTGGACTCTCCTACGAGCAGTACTTC.

The chain has TRBV12-3 or TRBV12-4 and TRBJ2-7, with D maybe TRBD2 (5 bases). V was cut by 10 bases and J by 3 bases, with 16 bases left in between. This CDR3 has 13 amino acids. The CDR3 sequence: CATRRGSSYEQYF. The CDR3 region has the DNA TGTGCCACCCGACGCGGGTCTAGCTACGAGCAGTACTTC.

This clone came up once. J is TRBJ1-1 and V is TRBV19, with 7 bases aligning to TRBD1. Unmatched junction bases numbered 7, after V lost 1 base and J lost 5 bases. CDR1 and CDR2 (germline): LNHDA, SQIVND (reference sequence). The CDR3 sequence is 15 residues long. The chain's CDR3 is CASSIGGGRVTEAFF. Here the CDR3 DNA reads TGTGCCAGTAGTATAGGAGGGGGCAGGGTAACTGAAGCTTTCTTT.

V is TRBV5-1 and J is TRBJ2-2; 8 nucleotides match TRBD1. The CDR3 consists of 15 residues. Trimming removed 2 bases from V and 5 bases from J; junction bases left unmatched: 5. Germline CDR1 is SGHRS and CDR2 is YFSETQ. The CDR3 reads CASSFSRGQTGELFF. The CDR3 nucleotides read TGCGCCAGCAGCTTTAGCAGGGGGCAAACCGGGGAGCTGTTTTTT. Full variable domain (remainder filled in from reference TRBV5-1 and TRBJ2-2): KAGVTQTPRYLIKTRGQQVTLSCSPISGHRSVSWYQQTPGQGLQFLFEYFSETQRNKGNFPGRFSGRQFSNSRSEMNVSTLELGDSALYLCASSFSRGQTGELFFGEGSRLTVL.

CDR3 amino acids: CASSIDLGPNTEAFF. CDR3 nucleotides: TGTGCCAGTAGTATAGATCTTGGCCCGAACACTGAAGCTTTCTTT. This sequence joins TRBV19 and TRBJ1-1; D gene unclear. V was pared by 0 bases and J by 1 base, with 9 bases between. The CDR3 is 15 amino acids. Germline V gene data show CDR1 as LNHDA and CDR2 as SQIVND (reference sequence). The variable domain in full, with the rest retrieved from reference TRBV19 and TRBJ1-1, is DGGITQSPKYLFRKEGQNVTLSCEQNLNHDAMYWYRQDPGQGLRLIYYSQIVNDFQKGDIAEGYSVSREKKESFPLTVTSAQKNPTAFYLCASSIDLGPNTEAFFGQGTRLTVV.

This chain uses TRBV7-2 with TRBJ1-1; 8 bases match TRBD1. CDR3 length: 14 amino acids. Trimming cost V 3 bases and J 6 bases; bases outside gene matches: 6. Germline loops: CDR1 SGHTA, CDR2 FQGNSA. The CDR3 sequence: CASSLSGGVAEAFF. DNA of the CDR3: TGTGCCAGCAGCTTGTCAGGGGGCGTGGCTGAAGCTTTCTTT. The full variable domain, rest sourced from reference TRBV7-2 and TRBJ1-1, is GAGVSQSPSNKVTEKGKDVELRCDPISGHTALYWYRQSLGQGLEFLIYFQGNSAPDKSGLPSDRFSAERTGGSVSTLTIQRTQQEDSAVYLCASSLSGGVAEAFFGQGTRLTVV.

This sequence joins TRBV11-1 and TRBJ2-4; perhaps TRBD2 as D (5 bases). V was clipped by 5 bases and J by 3 bases, with 14 bases between them. Germline CDR1 reads SGHAT; CDR2 reads FQDESV (reference sequence). The CDR3 is made up of 15 amino acids. The CDR3 reads CASSPQLVVKNIQYF. The DNA for the CDR3 is TGTGCCAGCAGCCCACAACTAGTGGTCAAAAACATTCAGTACTTC.

This clone has only a few counts. The rearrangement joins TRBV7-9 to TRBJ2-2, with 7 bases matching TRBD2. The CDR3 has 17 residues. Germline V lookup: CDR1 SEHNR, CDR2 FQNEAQ (reference sequence). Losses at the gene ends were 1 base for V and 3 bases for J; bases not matched to a gene: 8. CDR3 sequence (DNA): TGTGCCAGCAGCTTAGAGGGACTAAACTTTGACACCGGGGAGCTGTTTTTT. This sequence encodes CASSLEGLNFDTGELFF.

The chain links TRBV6-4 to TRBJ2-5; D is perhaps TRBD2 (7 bases). V was pared by 1 base and J by 4 bases, with 16 bases between. The CDR3 runs 16 residues. CDR1 and CDR2 (germline): MRHNA, SNTAGT. The CDR3, as DNA: TGTGCCAGCAGTGACTGGGGGGGGCGCCCAGGAGAGACCCAGTACTTC. It codes for CASSDWGGRPGETQYF.

The V and J genes are TRBV5-1 and TRBJ2-3; D remains ambiguous. The CDR3 loop spans 14 amino acids. Between the trimmed V and J ends, which lost 3 bases and 4 bases, there was a span of 12 bases. The germline CDR1 and CDR2 sequences are SGHRS and YFSETQ. The CDR3 loop is CASSSNSSPDTQYF. CDR3 in DNA: TGCGCCAGCAGCTCCAACTCCTCACCAGATACGCAGTATTTT.

The chain joins TRBV7-9 to TRBJ1-4, with D maybe TRBD1 (6 bases). V lost 1 base and J 8 bases, leaving 11 bases between the germline ends. This CDR3 contains 14 residues. From germline, CDR1 is SEHNR and CDR2 FQNEAQ (reference sequence). The CDR3 sequence: CASSLGGLGEKLFF. CDR3 nucleotide sequence: TGTGCCAGCAGCTTAGGGGGGCTTGGGGAAAAACTGTTTTTT. The whole variable domain, remainder taken from reference TRBV7-9 and TRBJ1-4, is DTGVSQNPRHKITKRGQNVTFRCDPISEHNRLYWYRQTLGQGPEFLTYFQNEAQLEKSRLLSDRFSAERPKGSFSTLEIQRTEQGDSAMYLCASSLGGLGEKLFFGSGTQLSVL.

The chain recombines TRBV4-1 with TRBJ1-2; D is undetermined. The CDR3 consists of 11 residues. The V end lost 5 bases, the J end lost 7 bases, and 8 bases lay between the germline ends. The V gene's germline CDR1 is MGHRA and CDR2 YSYEKL. In DNA form, the CDR3 reads TGCGCCAGCAGCGGGAGGAGTGGCTACACCTTC. Amino acid sequence: CASSGRSGYTF.

The rearrangement uses TRBV10-2 and TRBJ2-7, with 7 positions matching TRBD1. CDR1 and CDR2 from the germline V gene are WSHSY and SAAADI. Losses at the gene ends were 6 bases for V and 0 bases for J; bases not matched to a gene: 11. This CDR3 comprises 16 residues. The CDR3 sequence is CASRGVPGQSSYEQYF. In nucleotides, the CDR3 is TGCGCCAGCAGGGGCGTACCGGGACAGTCCTCCTACGAGCAGTACTTC.

The CDR3 spells CASSSPGTDYEQYF. The CDR3 DNA reads as TGTGCCAGCAGCTCACCCGGGACAGACTACGAGCAGTACTTC. The chain recombines TRBV7-9 with TRBJ2-7; 7 nucleotides agree with TRBD1. J was trimmed by 3 bases and V by 4 bases; bases with no gene match: 6. The CDR3 has 14 residues. Germline values: CDR1 SEHNR, CDR2 FQNEAQ (reference sequence).

The V call is TRBV19, the J call TRBJ2-1; 8 bases are a match to TRBD2. The germline V gene encodes CDR1 LNHDA and CDR2 SQIVND (reference sequence). The CDR3 is 15 residues long. V gave up 5 bases and J gave up 0 bases; unmatched junction bases: 3. The CDR3 DNA reads as TGTGCCAGTAGTTCCGGGACTAGCTCCTACAATGAGCAGTTCTTC. Its translation: CASSSGTSSYNEQFF.

The V gene is TRBV6-6, the J gene TRBJ1-1; 7 bases map to TRBD1. CDR3 length: 16 residues. The ends lost 10 bases at V and 4 bases at J; junction bases unmatched: 18. Germline CDR1 is MNHNY and CDR2 is SVGAGI (reference sequence). CDR3 sequence: CATKPGHRGEGTEAFF. The DNA of the CDR3 is TGTGCCACCAAACCGGGCCACAGGGGTGAGGGCACTGAAGCTTTCTTT.

This clone was picked up a small number of times. The chain combines TRBV30 with TRBJ2-4; 7 nucleotides line up with TRBD2. With V trimmed by 0 bases and J by 7 bases, 15 bases remained unmatched. The CDR3 loop spans 17 amino acids. Germline assignment: CDR1 GTSNPN and CDR2 SVGIG (reference sequence). The CDR3 loop reads CAWSVGKGLRLGNIQYF. The CDR3, as DNA: TGTGCCTGGAGTGTGGGAAAGGGACTAAGACTAGGGAACATTCAGTACTTC.

V and J are TRBV4-1 and TRBJ2-3; possibly TRBD2 for D (5 bases). Germline V gives CDR1 MGHRA, CDR2 YSYEKL. Trimming shortened V by 0 bases and J by 5 bases, and 12 bases separated the two germline ends. The CDR3 spans 15 residues. The chain's CDR3 is CASSQEAGPGDTQYF. CDR3 nucleotides: TGCGCCAGCAGCCAAGAGGCGGGCCCCGGAGATACGCAGTATTTT.

The chain is built from TRBV15 and TRBJ2-3, with 10 bases matching TRBD2. V dropped 5 bases and J dropped 4; count of bases not matched to a gene: 9. The CDR3 consists of 16 residues. CDR1 is LNHNV and CDR2 is YYDKDF in the germline V gene (reference sequence). In DNA, the CDR3 is TGTGCCACCAGCCCCGGGCTAGCGGGAGTCCCAGATACGCAGTATTTT. It specifies CATSPGLAGVPDTQYF.

This clone has only a few counts. V and J are TRBV7-9 and TRBJ1-2, with D uncertain. Germline CDR1 and CDR2: SEHNR and FQNEAQ (reference sequence). The ends were cut back, 7 bases at V and 6 bases at J, with 24 bases in the middle. This CDR3 comprises 16 residues. The CDR3 loop is CASNKLGEVSFNGYTF. CDR3 nucleotides: TGTGCCAGCAACAAATTGGGTGAGGTATCTTTCAATGGCTACACCTTC.

This clone was picked up a small number of times. This chain joins TRBV19 and TRBJ1-3; D unresolved. CDR1 and CDR2 from the germline V gene are LNHDA and SQIVND (reference sequence). The CDR3 is made up of 16 amino acids. With 4 bases removed from V and 0 bases from J, the gap between germline ends came to 13 bases. The CDR3 sequence: CASSSPGSPSGNTIYF. Written as DNA, the CDR3 is TGTGCCAGTAGTAGTCCGGGATCCCCCTCTGGAAACACCATATATTTT.

V is TRBV2 and J is TRBJ2-7; 7 positions match TRBD1. V dropped 7 bases and J dropped 3; count of bases not matched to a gene: 6. The CDR3 sequence is 13 residues long. Germline-derived CDR1 and CDR2 are SNHLY and FYNNEI. CDR3 sequence: CASNPGQNYEQYF. The CDR3 DNA sequence: TGTGCCAGCAACCCGGGACAGAACTACGAGCAGTACTTC.

The chain employs TRBV11-2 and TRBJ1-1; possible D gene TRBD1, 5 bases. Germline CDR1 is SGHAT and CDR2 is FQNNGV. The CDR3 covers 17 residues. V dropped 2 bases and J dropped 1 base, with 17 bases sitting between them. The CDR3 reads CASSLNRGWASNTEAFF. The CDR3 region has the DNA TGTGCCAGCAGCTTAAATAGGGGTTGGGCATCGAACACTGAAGCTTTCTTT.

The rearrangement links TRBV5-1 to TRBJ1-1, with no clear D. The CDR3 runs to 18 residues. With 0 bases removed from V and 1 base from J, the gap between germline ends came to 19 bases. CDR1 SGHRS and CDR2 YFSETQ come from the germline V gene. The CDR3, as DNA: TGCGCCAGCAGCTTGGGAGGGAGACCCCACCCGGGGAACACTGAAGCTTTCTTT. Its translation is CASSLGGRPHPGNTEAFF.